One and the same sample provided the 14 T cell receptor beta chains below, sequenced in a study of cytomegalovirus exposure and HLA in healthy donors. This PCR relied on a set of 60 Vbeta primers and 13 Jbeta primers. TCRdb's table, derived via immunoSEQ multiplex PCR, lists solely in-frame clones and lacks some. The sample features 63,000 or so clones, with approximately 16% in its top ten. The specimen was PBMCs. Source of these receptors: a boy aged 5 to 17 in good health and CMV-seronegative.

With regard to this clone: Other nucleotide sequences in the sample specify the same CDR3. The chain joins TRBV29-1 to TRBJ1-1; D unclear. V lost 8 bases and J 1 base, leaving 14 bases between the germline ends. CDR1 and CDR2 from the germline V gene are SQVTM and ANQGSEA. CDR3 size: 13 residues. Here the CDR3 DNA reads TGCAGCCCAACCTTCGGAGGGAACACTGAAGCTTTCTTT. It codes for CSPTFGGNTEAFF.

J is TRBJ1-5 and V is TRBV7-6; D is undetermined. Germline-derived CDR1 and CDR2 are SGHVS and FNYEAQ. V was pared by 4 bases and J by 0 bases, with 10 bases between. The length of the CDR3 is 15 residues. CDR3 sequence (DNA): TGTGCCAGCAGCTCGTCAGGTTATAGCAATCAGCCCCAGCATTTT. This codes for CASSSSGYSNQPQHF. Looking up the rest from reference TRBV7-6 and TRBJ1-5 gives the full variable domain: GAGVSQSPRYKVTKRGQDVALRCDPISGHVSLYWYRQALGQGPEFLTYFNYEAQQDKSGLPNDRFSAERPEGSISTLTIQRTEQRDSAMYRCASSSSGYSNQPQHFGDGTRLSIL.

This rearrangement joins TRBV4-3 to TRBJ2-1; TRBD2 agrees at 14 bases. Germline CDR1 LGHNA, CDR2 YSLEER. J gave up 0 bases and V 4 bases, and 2 bases lay outside the gene matches. The CDR3 has 17 amino acids. CDR3 coding DNA: TGCGCCAGCAGCCCAGGGACTAGCGGGAGCTCCTACAATGAGCAGTTCTTC. Protein product: CASSPGTSGSSYNEQFF.

V and J are TRBV27 and TRBJ1-4; D call uncertain. This CDR3 has 16 residues. Trimming left V 2 bases short and J 0 bases short, with 10 bases between. The germline V gene encodes CDR1 MNHEY and CDR2 SMNVEV (reference sequence). This CDR3 is CASSLGELATNEKLFF. The CDR3 nucleotides read TGTGCCAGCAGTTTAGGGGAGCTTGCAACTAATGAAAAACTGTTTTTT.

The chain is built from TRBV15 and TRBJ2-1; TRBD2 matches 10 bases. J was trimmed by 7 bases and V by 3 bases; bases with no gene match: 21. This CDR3 spans 20 amino acids. Germline V CDR1 and CDR2: LNHNV, YYDKDF (reference sequence). For the CDR3, the DNA is TGTGCCACCAGCAGCGAATCGACCGTTCTACTAGCGGGGTTTCCAAATGAGCAGTTCTTC. Its protein product is CATSSESTVLLAGFPNEQFF. Complete variable domain (other parts from reference TRBV15 and TRBJ2-1): DAMVIQNPRYQVTQFGKPVTLSCSQTLNHNVMYWYQQKSSQAPKLLFHYYDKDFNNEADTPDNFQSRRPNTSFCFLDIRSPGLGDTAMYLCATSSESTVLLAGFPNEQFFGPGTRLTVL.

In DNA form, the CDR3 reads TGTGCCAGCAGCTTAGGCCTGTCCACCGGTGAAGCTTTCTTT. Protein product: CASSLGLSTGEAFF. The chain recombines TRBV7-2 with TRBJ1-1; no reliable D call. CDR1 SGHTA and CDR2 FQGNSA come from the germline V gene. CDR3 size: 14 residues. Between the trimmed V and J ends, which lost 1 base and 7 bases, there was a span of 13 bases. Supplemented by reference TRBV7-2 and TRBJ1-1, the full variable domain reads GAGVSQSPSNKVTEKGKDVELRCDPISGHTALYWYRQSLGQGLEFLIYFQGNSAPDKSGLPSDRFSAERTGGSVSTLTIQRTQQEDSAVYLCASSLGLSTGEAFFGQGTRLTVV.

The rearrangement links TRBV6-1 to TRBJ2-3, with a tentative D call TRBD1 (6 bases). The germline gives CDR1 MNHNS, CDR2 SASEGT. V lost 6 bases and J lost 4, with 14 bases in between. CDR3 length equals 14 residues. The CDR3 region is CASRGQLQADTQYF. The DNA for the CDR3 is TGTGCCAGCAGAGGACAGTTACAAGCAGATACGCAGTATTTT.

The V gene is TRBV19, the J gene TRBJ2-7; possibly TRBD1 for D (6 bases). The CDR3 extends over 14 amino acids. Between the trimmed V and J ends, which lost 6 bases and 1 base, there was a span of 13 bases. Germline-derived CDR1 and CDR2 are LNHDA and SQIVND (reference sequence). CDR3 DNA sequence: TGTGCCAGTAGGGACGGACAGAAATCCTACGAGCAGTACTTC. Translating gives CASRDGQKSYEQYF.

This chain uses TRBV18 with TRBJ2-3; the D gene is possibly TRBD1 (5 bases). The CDR3 is made up of 15 amino acids. Deletions cut 3 bases from V and 6 bases from J, with 16 bases between. Per germline, CDR1 KGHSH and CDR2 LQKENI. CDR3 residues: CASSPQGAPEDTQYF. CDR3 coding DNA: TGTGCCAGCTCACCGCAGGGTGCGCCCGAGGATACGCAGTATTTT.

The chain carries TRBV2 and TRBJ2-3; 7 bases fit TRBD1. J lost 0 bases, V lost 6 bases, and 6 bases had no gene match. Germline lookup yields CDR1 SNHLY and CDR2 FYNNEI. The CDR3 totals 15 residues. The DNA for the CDR3 is TGTGCCAGCAGAGAACAGGGGTCCAGCACAGATACGCAGTATTTT. Residues: CASREQGSSTDTQYF.

The chain carries TRBV19 and TRBJ1-1; TRBD1 is a possible D gene (5 bases). Germline V gene lookup returns CDR1 LNHDA and CDR2 SQIVND (reference sequence). This CDR3 comprises 14 residues. V was shortened by 7 bases and J by 5 bases, with 17 bases between the two germline ends. This chain's CDR3 is CASKVTGGGTEAFF. CDR3 DNA: TGTGCCAGTAAGGTGACGGGGGGTGGAACTGAAGCTTTCTTT.

CDR3 DNA sequence: TGTGCCAGCAGTTTATCGATAGGGGTAAATCAGCCCCAGCATTTT. It is translated as CASSLSIGVNQPQHF. The chain joins TRBV27 to TRBJ1-5; a weak D match, TRBD1 (5 bases). CDR3 length: 15 amino acids. Trimming stripped 0 bases from V and 4 bases from J, with 10 bases between. The germline gives CDR1 MNHEY, CDR2 SMNVEV (reference sequence).

The gene calls are TRBV12-5 and TRBJ1-1, with D maybe TRBD1 (5 bases). Trimming removed 6 bases from V and 2 bases from J, with 10 bases in between. Germline assignment: CDR1 LGHNT and CDR2 FRNRAP. The CDR3 has 13 residues. CDR3 loop: CASGMQGNTEAFF. CDR3 DNA sequence: TGTGCTAGTGGAATGCAGGGAAACACTGAAGCTTTCTTT.

V gene TRBV11-2 combines with J gene TRBJ2-7; 10 bases match TRBD2. Germline V gives CDR1 SGHAT, CDR2 FQNNGV. CDR3 length: 15 residues. V gave up 5 bases and J gave up 7 bases; unmatched junction bases: 11. CDR3 coding DNA: TGTGCCAGCAGCACTACTAGCGGGACAACAGGAGAGCAGTACTTC. Translated: CASSTTSGTTGEQYF.